The sequence of this T cell receptor (beta chain) was determined in a study of T-cell memory formation after mild COVID-19. Overall study context: The study found TCR clusters largely donor specific. Study-level results: Clones that shrank (day 15 to 85) were balanced CD4/CD8, whereas later expanders leaned CD4+. Several responding clones turned up in pre-infection memory, indicating that cross-reactive memory may have taken part.

TCR alpha and TCR beta cDNA libraries with sample barcodes and UMIs came from 5'RACE using constant-segment primers. TCRdb used MiXCR to reprocess the 5' RACE reads, holding one entry per CDR3 protein. The data show 150,000 or so distinct CDR3 sequences, 13% to 15% seen once. This CDR3 has 16 amino acids. Germline values: CDR1 MNHEY, CDR2 SVGAGI. Trimming at V came to 6 bases and at J to 0 bases, leaving 10 bases not matched to a gene. This clonotype is labeled medium-sized. Its antigen is undetermined. Sequences were obtained from PBMCs or a T cell subset sorted from them (not recorded which). V gene TRBV6-5 combines with J gene TRBJ2-5, with 7 bases lining up with TRBD1. The TCR originated in an adult woman who had mild COVID-19 (a few samples of this study predate the infection). Cell type and time point are not known. CDR3 bases: TGTGCCAGCAGCCCCGGGACAGACATCTACCAAGAGACCCAGTACTTC. This codes for CASSPGTDIYQETQYF.